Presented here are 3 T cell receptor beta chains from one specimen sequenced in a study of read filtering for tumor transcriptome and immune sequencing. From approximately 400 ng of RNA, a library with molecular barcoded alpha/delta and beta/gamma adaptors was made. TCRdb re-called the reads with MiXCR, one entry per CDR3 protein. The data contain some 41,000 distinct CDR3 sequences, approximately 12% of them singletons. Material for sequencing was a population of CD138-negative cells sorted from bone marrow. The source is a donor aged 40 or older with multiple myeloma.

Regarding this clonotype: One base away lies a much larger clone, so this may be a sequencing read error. CDR3 bases: TGCGCCAGCAGCCATACAGGGGGTCAGCCCCAGCGTTTT. It is translated as CASSHTGGQPQRF. This chain links TRBV5-1 with TRBJ1-5; 8 bases align to TRBD1. The CDR3 spans 13 residues. CDR1 SGHRS and CDR2 YFSETQ come from the germline V gene.

The DNA for the CDR3 is TGTGCCATCAAGCAGGGAGAGATCGACTATGGCTACACCTTC. This codes for CAIKQGEIDYGYTF. The V call is TRBV10-3, the J call TRBJ1-2; the D gene is possibly TRBD1 (5 bases). Trimming pared 7 bases from V and 3 bases from J, leaving 15 bases between. Looked up from germline, CDR1 is ENHRY and CDR2 is SYGVKD. The CDR3 spans 14 residues.

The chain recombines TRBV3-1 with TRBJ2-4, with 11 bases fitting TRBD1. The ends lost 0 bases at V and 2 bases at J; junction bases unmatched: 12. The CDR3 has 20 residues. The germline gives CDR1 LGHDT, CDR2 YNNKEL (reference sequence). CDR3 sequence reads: CASSQDLGQGAKISKNIQYF. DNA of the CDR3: TGTGCCAGCAGCCAAGATCTTGGACAGGGGGCGAAAATATCCAAAAACATTCAGTACTTC.